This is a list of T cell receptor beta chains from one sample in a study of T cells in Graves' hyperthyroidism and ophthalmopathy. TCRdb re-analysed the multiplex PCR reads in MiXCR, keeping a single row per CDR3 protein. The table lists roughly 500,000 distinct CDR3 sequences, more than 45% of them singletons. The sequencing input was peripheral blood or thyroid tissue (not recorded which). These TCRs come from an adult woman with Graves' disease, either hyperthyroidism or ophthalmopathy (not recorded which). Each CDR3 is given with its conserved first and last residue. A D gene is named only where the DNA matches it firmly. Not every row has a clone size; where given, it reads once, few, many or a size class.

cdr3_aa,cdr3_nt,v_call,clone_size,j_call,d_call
CATSGAGTTEAFF,TGTGCCACCAGCGGAGCAGGGACCACTGAAGCTTTCTTT,TRBV15,-,TRBJ1-1,-
CASRLAGVGGELFF,TGCGCCTCACGGCTAGCGGGAGTGGGCGGGGAGCTGTTTTTT,TRBV10-2,-,TRBJ2-2,TRBD2
CASSDLNQPQHF,TGTGCCAGCAGCGACCTAAATCAGCCCCAGCATTTT,TRBV6-1,many,TRBJ1-5,-
CSGLAGTGNSPLHF,TGCAGTGGCCTCGCCGGGACAGGGAATTCACCCCTCCACTTT,TRBV20-1,many,TRBJ1-6,TRBD1
CASSEESGGGQETQYF,TGCGCCAGCAGCGAAGAGAGCGGGGGGGGACAAGAGACCCAGTACTTC,TRBV4-1,-,TRBJ2-5,TRBD2
CAIRGQGESEAFF,TGTGCCATCAGGGGACAGGGGGAGAGTGAAGCTTTCTTT,TRBV10-3,-,TRBJ1-1,TRBD1
CASSIVNSPLHF,TGTGCCAGCAGTATAGTTAATTCACCCCTCCACTTT,TRBV12-3/TRBV12-4,once,TRBJ1-6,-
CATSDGLAGINNEQYF,TGTGCCACCAGTGATGGACTAGCGGGAATTAACAATGAGCAGTACTTC,TRBV24-1,-,TRBJ2-7,TRBD2
CASSLLPSPEQYF,TGTGCCAGCAGCTTACTCCCGAGTCCCGAGCAGTACTTC,TRBV7-9,-,TRBJ2-7,-
CSARGQGLGETQYF,TGCAGTGCTAGAGGACAGGGCCTCGGAGAGACCCAGTACTTC,TRBV20-1,few,TRBJ2-5,TRBD1
CASSVVWGREQYF,TGTGCCAGCAGCGTAGTTTGGGGGCGAGAGCAGTACTTC,TRBV12-3/TRBV12-4,-,TRBJ2-7,-
CASSRSGTNTGELFF,TGTGCCAGCAGTCGTAGCGGGACTAATACCGGGGAGCTGTTTTTT,TRBV6-5,many,TRBJ2-2,TRBD2
CASSSQGEHSPLHF,TGCGCCAGCAGCTCCCAGGGGGAGCACTCACCCCTCCACTTT,TRBV10-2,-,TRBJ1-6,TRBD1
CASSEGGASHYGYTF,TGTGCCAGCAGTGAAGGAGGGGCCTCGCACTATGGCTACACCTTC,TRBV2,once,TRBJ1-2,-
CASRGDREHQPQHF,TGTGCCAGCAGGGGGGACAGGGAGCATCAGCCCCAGCATTTT,TRBV2,-,TRBJ1-5,TRBD1
CASSLALGAQPQHF,TGTGCCAGCAGCTTAGCTTTGGGGGCGCAGCCCCAGCATTTT,TRBV7-2,-,TRBJ1-5,-
CAISVEATSHYGYTF,TGTGCCATCAGTGTGGAAGCGACATCCCACTATGGCTACACCTTC,TRBV10-3,-,TRBJ1-2,-
CASSLVGALRQGATGNQPQHF,TGTGCCAGCAGCTTAGTCGGGGCCCTACGGCAGGGGGCGACAGGGAATCAGCCCCAGCATTTT,TRBV7-4,many,TRBJ1-5,TRBD1
CASSPTAPGTTTNEKLFF,TGTGCCAGCAGCCCAACCGCCCCCGGGACAACAACTAATGAAAAACTGTTTTTT,TRBV7-9,-,TRBJ1-4,-
CAIRKGQGDEKLFF,TGTGCCATCAGGAAGGGACAGGGAGATGAAAAACTGTTTTTT,TRBV10-3,many,TRBJ1-4,TRBD1
CASSIGTDQPQHF,TGTGCCAGTAGTATAGGAACCGATCAGCCCCAGCATTTT,TRBV19,few,TRBJ1-5,-
CASSKTGGGAAFF,TGTGCCAGCAGTAAAACAGGGGGCGGTGCAGCTTTCTTT,TRBV2,-,TRBJ1-1,TRBD1
CASSEALTYEQYF,TGTGCCAGCAGTGAAGCGCTAACGTACGAGCAGTACTTC,TRBV6-1,many,TRBJ2-7,-
CASSSGMLAEQYF,TGTGCCAGCAGCTCCGGGATGTTGGCCGAGCAGTACTTC,TRBV5-1,-,TRBJ2-7,-
CASTRDRATYGYTF,TGTGCCAGCACCAGGGACAGGGCTACTTATGGCTACACCTTC,TRBV7-9,few,TRBJ1-2,TRBD1
CASSGRQGPEKLFF,TGTGCCAGCAGCGGGCGACAGGGCCCTGAAAAACTGTTTTTT,TRBV7-9,-,TRBJ1-4,TRBD1
CATSRTGGSLTEAFF,TGTGCCACCAGCAGGACCGGGGGGTCGCTCACTGAAGCTTTCTTT,TRBV15,-,TRBJ1-1,-
CASSFAPDREQYF,TGTGCCAGCAGCTTCGCTCCCGACAGAGAGCAGTACTTC,TRBV7-3,-,TRBJ2-7,-
CSARFDRDTEAFF,TGCAGTGCCAGATTTGACAGGGACACTGAAGCTTTCTTT,TRBV20-1,many,TRBJ1-1,TRBD1
CASSAQGTFYYEQYF,TGTGCCAGCAGTGCCCAGGGTACTTTCTACTACGAGCAGTACTTC,TRBV6-1,many,TRBJ2-7,-
CSARDRGGEKLFF,TGCAGTGCTAGAGACAGGGGGGGCGAAAAACTGTTTTTT,TRBV20-1,-,TRBJ1-4,TRBD1
CASSRDRTRSGANVLTF,TGTGCCAGCAGCCGGGACAGGACCCGCTCTGGGGCCAACGTCCTGACTTTC,TRBV7-6,-,TRBJ2-6,TRBD1
CASSALGGSPLHF,TGTGCCAGCAGCGCCTTGGGGGGCTCACCCCTCCACTTT,TRBV7-3,once,TRBJ1-6,-
CASSLSASQDNEKLFF,TGTGCCAGCAGCTTATCAGCTAGTCAGGATAATGAAAAACTGTTTTTT,TRBV7-9,-,TRBJ1-4,-
CASEGETQYF,TGTGCCAGCGAGGGAGAGACCCAGTACTTC,TRBV28,many,TRBJ2-5,-
CASSVAGSQNTEAFF,TGTGCCAGCAGCGTAGCTGGGAGCCAGAACACTGAAGCTTTCTTT,TRBV9,many,TRBJ1-1,-
CASSFKADHSYEQYF,TGTGCCAGCAGTTTTAAGGCTGACCACTCCTACGAGCAGTACTTC,TRBV12-3/TRBV12-4,-,TRBJ2-7,-
CATSRDYGQGDQPQHF,TGTGCCACCAGCAGAGATTACGGGCAGGGGGACCAGCCCCAGCATTTT,TRBV15,many,TRBJ1-5,TRBD1
CASSLNGGAVGYGYTF,TGTGCCAGCAGCTTAAACGGGGGGGCCGTAGGCTATGGCTACACCTTC,TRBV7-3,many,TRBJ1-2,-
CSVEDPQGYYGYTF,TGCAGCGTTGAAGATCCGCAGGGCTACTATGGCTACACCTTC,TRBV29-1,many,TRBJ1-2,-
CASSFSSGGYTF,TGTGCCAGCAGCTTCTCGTCGGGCGGCTACACCTTC,TRBV7-9,many,TRBJ1-2,-
CASSSRDRGAGELFF,TGTGCCAGCAGCTCCCGGGACAGGGGAGCCGGGGAGCTGTTTTTT,TRBV7-6,-,TRBJ2-2,TRBD1
CASSRVRGPTNEKLFF,TGTGCCAGCAGCCGCGTGAGGGGTCCGACTAATGAAAAACTGTTTTTT,TRBV7-9,-,TRBJ1-4,-
CSAPGPGEKLFF,TGCAGTGCACCCGGACCTGGGGAAAAACTGTTTTTT,TRBV20-1,many,TRBJ1-4,-
CASRRQGGNQPQHF,TGTGCCAGCAGACGACAGGGTGGCAATCAGCCCCAGCATTTT,TRBV11-2,-,TRBJ1-5,TRBD1